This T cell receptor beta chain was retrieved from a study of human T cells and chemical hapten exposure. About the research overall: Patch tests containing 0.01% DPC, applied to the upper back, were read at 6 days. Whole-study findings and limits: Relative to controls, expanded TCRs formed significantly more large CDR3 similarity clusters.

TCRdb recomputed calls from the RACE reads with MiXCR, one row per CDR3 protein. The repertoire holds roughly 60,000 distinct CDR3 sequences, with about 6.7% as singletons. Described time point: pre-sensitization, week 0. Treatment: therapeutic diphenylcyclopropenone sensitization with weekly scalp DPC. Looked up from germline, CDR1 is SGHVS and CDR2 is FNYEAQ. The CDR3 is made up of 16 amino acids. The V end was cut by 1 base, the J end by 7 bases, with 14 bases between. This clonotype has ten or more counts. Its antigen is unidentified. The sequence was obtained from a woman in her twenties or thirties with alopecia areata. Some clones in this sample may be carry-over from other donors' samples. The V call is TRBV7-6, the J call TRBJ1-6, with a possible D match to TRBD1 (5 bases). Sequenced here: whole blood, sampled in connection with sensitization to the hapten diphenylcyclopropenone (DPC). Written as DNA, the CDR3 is TGTGCCAGCAGCTTAGAGGCAGGGCAAAGGAATTCACCCCTCCACTTT. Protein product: CASSLEAGQRNSPLHF.